Shown below are 12 T cell receptor beta chains from a single sample sequenced in a study of T cell responses to AZD1222 COVID-19 vaccine. Clones were sequenced by immunoSEQ multiplex PCR, and TCRdb holds only the in-frame ones, with some missing. The sample has 150,000 or so clones, roughly 88% seen once. Material: peripheral blood, obtained on day 0 of MenACWY control vaccination. Every receptor here comes from an adult in good health.

The V gene is TRBV7-2, the J gene TRBJ1-3; no firm D call. Looked up from germline, CDR1 is SGHTA and CDR2 is FQGNSA. The CDR3 runs 15 residues. V lost 5 bases, J lost 4 bases, and 15 bases lay in between. The CDR3 DNA reads TGTGCCAGCAGCCGTAGGGTAGGATCAGGAAACACCATATATTTT. This gives the protein CASSRRVGSGNTIYF.

The chain couples TRBV5-1 to TRBJ2-3; 7 bases align to TRBD2. Germline CDR1 SGHRS, CDR2 YFSETQ. This CDR3 comprises 17 residues. The trim removed 0 bases at V and 0 bases at J, leaving 7 bases unmatched. CDR3 nucleotides: TGCGCCAGCAGCTTGGGGCATTCGGGGGGAAGCACAGATACGCAGTATTTT. It translates to CASSLGHSGGSTDTQYF.

The V call is TRBV11-2, the J call TRBJ1-1; D is unresolved. Between the trimmed V and J ends, which lost 5 bases and 5 bases, there was a span of 9 bases. Germline V gives CDR1 SGHAT, CDR2 FQNNGV. CDR3 size: 12 residues. The DNA of the CDR3 is TGTGCCAGCAGCACGACTGGGACTGAAGCTTTCTTT. It translates to CASSTTGTEAFF.

The rearrangement joins TRBV7-9 to TRBJ1-5, with no clear D. The V end lost 1 base, the J end lost 3 bases, and 7 bases lay between the germline ends. The germline V gene has CDR1 SEHNR and CDR2 FQNEAQ (reference sequence). CDR3 length equals 14 residues. CDR3 bases: TGTGCCAGCAGCTTAGGGGGAACCAATCAGCCCCAGCATTTT. It specifies CASSLGGTNQPQHF. Variable domain in full (rest from reference TRBV7-9 and TRBJ1-5): DTGVSQNPRHKITKRGQNVTFRCDPISEHNRLYWYRQTLGQGPEFLTYFQNEAQLEKSRLLSDRFSAERPKGSFSTLEIQRTEQGDSAMYLCASSLGGTNQPQHFGDGTRLSIL.

This sequence joins TRBV5-1 and TRBJ2-2, with 7 positions matching TRBD2. Germline CDR1 SGHRS, CDR2 YFSETQ. The J segment lost 4 bases and the V segment lost 2 bases, leaving 5 bases of the junction unmatched. CDR3 length: 15 amino acids. As DNA, the CDR3 is TGCGCCAGCAGCTTCATGGGGAGGGGCACCGGGGAGCTGTTTTTT. As protein: CASSFMGRGTGELFF.

This sequence joins TRBV4-1 and TRBJ1-2; TRBD1 matches 11 bases. Germline V CDR1 and CDR2: MGHRA, YSYEKL. V lost 2 bases to trimming and J lost 3 bases; unmatched junction nucleotides: 11. This CDR3 region has 18 residues. CDR3 region: CASSQLAPGQGVDYGYTF. The CDR3 bases are TGCGCCAGCAGCCAATTAGCTCCGGGACAGGGGGTAGACTATGGCTACACCTTC.

V gene TRBV28 combines with J gene TRBJ1-2; D unresolved. This CDR3 has 13 residues. Germline assignment: CDR1 MDHEN and CDR2 SYDVKM. V dropped 4 bases and J dropped 6 bases, with 12 bases sitting between them. The CDR3 coding sequence is TGTGCCAGCAGTTCTGGCAGAAAACATGGCTACACCTTC. As protein: CASSSGRKHGYTF.

The chain is built from TRBV7-8 and TRBJ2-2; 7 bases fit TRBD1. V lost 0 bases and J lost 0; bases outside the gene matches: 4. The CDR3 has 17 amino acids. Germline V gene sequence: CDR1 SGHVS, CDR2 FQNEAQ. The CDR3 bases are TGTGCCAGCAGCTTAGCGAGGGGGACAGCGAACACCGGGGAGCTGTTTTTT. Translated, it gives CASSLARGTANTGELFF.

The V call is TRBV24-1, the J call TRBJ2-2; 8 bases agree with TRBD2. V gave up 7 bases and J gave up 7 bases; unmatched junction bases: 10. The CDR3 loop spans 15 amino acids. Germline V gene lookup returns CDR1 KGHDR and CDR2 SFDVKD. CDR3 DNA: TGTGCCACCAGCGAAATTAGCGGGACGATCGGGGAGCTGTTTTTT. It translates to CATSEISGTIGELFF.

V and J are TRBV3-1 (or the pseudogene TRBV3-2) and TRBJ1-4; D gene uncertain. CDR1 and CDR2 (germline): LGHDT, YNNKEL (reference sequence). The length of the CDR3 is 15 residues. Deletions cut 2 bases from V and 8 bases from J, with 15 bases between. CDR3 nucleotides: TGTGCCAGCAGCCAACGAGGAGGGAGGGAAGAAAAACTGTTTTTT. Its translation: CASSQRGGREEKLFF.

The gene calls are TRBV15 and TRBJ1-2; D remains ambiguous. The CDR3 totals 15 residues. V dropped 5 bases and J dropped 4 bases, with 17 bases sitting between them. Germline CDR1 reads LNHNV; CDR2 reads YYDKDF (reference sequence). CDR3 region: CATSGDGATSYGYTF. CDR3 DNA sequence: TGTGCCACCAGCGGTGACGGTGCGACTAGCTATGGCTACACCTTC.

This clone was recorded only once. The rearrangement uses TRBV24-1 and TRBJ1-2; no reliable D call. Germline-derived CDR1 and CDR2 are KGHDR and SFDVKD. V lost 9 bases to trimming and J lost 8 bases, with 21 bases between them. CDR3 size: 14 residues. CDR3 nucleotide sequence: TGTGCCACCCATGTGTCGGACCGACCATGGGGCTACACCTTC. This sequence encodes CATHVSDRPWGYTF.